A single sample gave rise to the 3 T cell receptor beta chains below, sequenced in a study of blood T cell repertoires in COVID-19. Produced via immunoSEQ multiplex PCR; TCRdb's table is partial and in-frame only. The sample gives some 69,000 clones, more than 70% of which show up once; roughly 50% is in the top ten. The sample was peripheral blood. The receptors derive from a human donor in a cohort sampled during active COVID-19.

The rearrangement links TRBV10-1 to TRBJ1-1, with TRBD1 as a possible D gene (5 bases). The CDR3 length is 13 residues. Germline CDR1 and CDR2: WNHNN and SYGVQD (reference sequence). V was cut by 2 bases and J by 5 bases, with 9 bases left in between. The DNA for the CDR3 is TGCGCCAGCAGTGAGACGGGGGAAACTGAAGCTTTCTTT. Amino acid sequence: CASSETGETEAFF.

This clone appeared once. V gene TRBV10-3 combines with J gene TRBJ2-6; D uncertain. This CDR3 is 17 amino acids long. V was pared by 4 bases and J by 2 bases, with 15 bases between. Germline V CDR1 and CDR2: ENHRY, SYGVKD. The CDR3 DNA reads as TGTGCCATCAGTGTCGCCGCCACAATAACTGGGGCCAACGTCCTGACTTTC. This encodes CAISVAATITGANVLTF.

In this sample, this clone turned up a few times. This rearrangement joins TRBV15 to TRBJ2-7; weak D call: TRBD1 (7 bases). This CDR3 spans 17 amino acids. V lost 0 bases and J 0 bases, leaving 15 bases between the germline ends. CDR1 and CDR2 from the germline V gene are LNHNV and YYDKDF (reference sequence). This chain's CDR3 is CATSRDRWGDSSYEQYF. CDR3 coding DNA: TGTGCCACCAGCAGAGATCGGTGGGGGGACAGCTCCTACGAGCAGTACTTC.